This is a list of T cell receptor beta chains from one sample in a study of T cell responses to AZD1222 COVID-19 vaccine. Only in-frame clones appear in the TCRdb table, and some are missing; sequencing was by immunoSEQ multiplex PCR. The sample consists of some 110,000 clones, 82% of them appearing once. Sequenced material: peripheral blood, taken on day 0 of AZD1222 vaccination. These receptor sequences come from an adult in good health. The CDR3 runs from the conserved cysteine through the conserved F or W. D genes are given only for firm matches. Rows may omit the clone size; those that give it use once, few, many or a size class.

NA	TRBV7-8	NA	TRBJ2-7	CASSLEAGSEYF	TGTGCCAGCAGCTTAGAAGCAGGGTCGGAGTACTTC
few	TRBV3-1/TRBV3-2	NA	TRBJ1-1	CASRPWGGRAFF	TGTGCCAGCAGGCCCTGGGGGGGCCGAGCTTTCTTT
NA	TRBV7-9	NA	TRBJ1-5	CASSLGQQNQPQHF	TGTGCCAGCAGCTTAGGGCAGCAAAATCAGCCCCAGCATTTT
NA	TRBV7-8	NA	TRBJ1-1	CASTLDVGSTEAFF	TGTGCCAGCACCCTTGACGTGGGGAGCACTGAAGCTTTCTTT
NA	TRBV7-2	NA	TRBJ1-1	CASSLAGVVEAFF	TGTGCCAGCAGCTTGGCAGGGGTGGTAGAAGCTTTCTTT
NA	TRBV6-5	NA	TRBJ1-6	CATTDRPNSPLHF	TGTGCCACAACAGACAGGCCAAATTCACCCCTCCACTTT
NA	TRBV6-5	NA	TRBJ2-7	CASSYSQGPYEQYF	TGTGCCAGCAGTTACTCGCAGGGCCCCTACGAGCAGTACTTC
NA	TRBV2	TRBD1	TRBJ2-4	CASTKAVGGDSNIQYF	TGTGCCAGCACCAAGGCGGTAGGGGGCGATTCGAACATTCAGTACTTC
NA	TRBV30	NA	TRBJ2-1	CAWRETPGTSNNEQFF	TGTGCCTGGAGGGAGACCCCGGGCACTAGTAACAATGAGCAGTTCTTC
few	TRBV2	NA	TRBJ1-1	CASSGLASANTEAFF	TGTGCCAGCAGTGGATTGGCCTCGGCGAACACTGAAGCTTTCTTT
once	TRBV30	NA	TRBJ1-2	CAWSGQGNYGYTF	TGTGCCTGGAGTGGCCAGGGGAACTATGGCTACACCTTC
NA	TRBV5-4	NA	TRBJ2-7	CASSLAPRDEQYF	TGTGCCAGCAGCTTGGCCCCTAGAGATGAGCAGTACTTC
NA	TRBV11-2	NA	TRBJ1-6	CASSLDPGRNSPLHF	TGTGCCAGCAGCTTAGACCCAGGACGGAATTCACCCCTCCACTTT
few	TRBV11-2	NA	TRBJ1-2	CASSLGLYGYTF	TGTGCCAGCAGTCTCGGGCTCTATGGCTACACCTTC
few	TRBV19	NA	TRBJ1-1	CASTRFPGSTTEAFF	TGTGCCAGTACCCGATTTCCAGGGTCGACCACTGAAGCTTTCTTT
once	TRBV12-3/TRBV12-4	NA	TRBJ1-2	CASSPGTLYGYTF	TGTGCCAGCAGTCCAGGGACTCTCTATGGCTACACCTTC
NA	TRBV2	NA	TRBJ1-2	CASSEAMGGNYGYTF	TGTGCCAGCAGTGAAGCGATGGGGGGCAACTATGGCTACACCTTC
NA	TRBV6-6	TRBD2	TRBJ2-3	CASSPRAAGISTDTQYF	TGTGCCAGCAGTCCCCGGGCAGCGGGGATCAGCACAGATACGCAGTATTTT
NA	TRBV28	TRBD1	TRBJ2-7	CASSFLQGHDEQYF	TGTGCCAGCAGTTTCTTACAGGGGCACGACGAGCAGTACTTC
NA	TRBV6-1	NA	TRBJ2-7	CASSSTQGDSYEQYF	TGTGCCAGCAGTTCCACGCAGGGTGATTCCTACGAGCAGTACTTC
NA	TRBV5-1	NA	TRBJ2-5	CASSLGSGQETQYF	TGCGCCAGCAGCTTGGGTAGCGGCCAAGAGACCCAGTACTTC
NA	TRBV4-2	TRBD1	TRBJ1-4	CASSPGQGGINEKLFF	TGTGCCAGCTCCCCGGGACAGGGTGGAATTAATGAAAAACTGTTTTTT
NA	TRBV11-2	NA	TRBJ2-1	CASSLGASRHNEQFF	TGTGCCAGCAGCTTAGGGGCTAGCAGGCACAATGAGCAGTTCTTC
NA	TRBV6-2/TRBV6-3	NA	TRBJ1-3	CASSYSTAIDSGNTIYF	TGTGCCAGCAGTTACTCGACAGCTATAGACTCTGGAAACACCATATATTTT